This TCR beta chain appears in the sequencing data of a study of response to subunit inactivated influenza vaccine. Study results and limitations: Authors suggested each seasonal influenza vaccination recruits few new T cells.

Using its own MiXCR run on the RT-PCR reads, TCRdb lists one record per CDR3 protein. Found here are some 300,000 distinct CDR3 sequences, roughly 22% of them singletons; the top ten hold 10% to 13%. This clonotype was counted ten times or more. Its antigen remains unknown. This CDR3 is 17 amino acids long. Germline V CDR1 and CDR2: LGHNA, YNFKEQ. V was trimmed by 5 bases and J by 0 bases, leaving 17 bases between them. The V gene is TRBV4-2, the J gene TRBJ2-1; D gene uncertain. Source: PBMCs from blood, taken 21 months after vaccination. The clonotype was recovered from a man in his fifties or sixties who received an inactivated influenza vaccine. CDR3 protein: CASSRLEPKSSYNEQFF. DNA of the CDR3: TGTGCCAGCAGCAGATTGGAGCCGAAGAGCTCCTACAATGAGCAGTTCTTC.